The 15 T cell receptor beta chains in this list originate from one sample, sequenced in a study of blood T cell repertoires in COVID-19. The method was immunoSEQ multiplex PCR; TCRdb's version includes in-frame clones alone and lacks a portion of them. The table lists under 250,000 clones, about three quarters of them singletons. The material sequenced was peripheral blood. The receptors shown here come from a woman aged 70-85 years with acute or convalescent COVID-19.

The gene calls are TRBV18 and TRBJ1-1; 7 nucleotides align to TRBD1. This CDR3 comprises 15 residues. Germline CDR1 KGHSH, CDR2 LQKENI. V shed 0 bases and J 5 bases; nucleotides not matched to a gene: 6. The chain's CDR3 is CASSPPRGRRTEAFF. As DNA, the CDR3 is TGTGCCAGCTCACCACCAAGGGGGCGCCGGACTGAAGCTTTCTTT. Variable domain in full (rest from reference TRBV18 and TRBJ1-1): NAGVMQNPRHLVRRRGQEARLRCSPMKGHSHVYWYRQLPEEGLKFMVYLQKENIIDESGMPKERFSAEFPKEGPSILRIQQVVRGDSAAYFCASSPPRGRRTEAFFGQGTRLTVV.

The chain recombines TRBV19 with TRBJ2-1, with D possibly TRBD2 on 5 matching bases. This CDR3 spans 15 amino acids. Germline values: CDR1 LNHDA, CDR2 SQIVND (reference sequence). Between the trimmed V and J ends, which lost 3 bases and 4 bases, there was a span of 13 bases. CDR3 sequence (DNA): TGTGCCAGTAGTATCACCGGGGTGAGTTACAATGAGCAGTTCTTC. This gives the protein CASSITGVSYNEQFF.

The chain joins TRBV7-3 to TRBJ2-2; 8 nucleotides match TRBD2. The CDR3 sequence is 15 residues long. Germline CDR1 and CDR2: SGHTA and FQGTGA. V dropped 5 bases and J dropped 6; count of bases not matched to a gene: 8. This CDR3 is CASSPRGRIAGELFF. The CDR3, as DNA: TGTGCCAGCAGCCCCCGCGGGAGGATCGCCGGGGAGCTGTTTTTT.

The chain carries TRBV29-1 and TRBJ1-1, with TRBD1 matching 9 bases. The CDR3 extends over 13 amino acids. CDR1 is SQVTM, CDR2 ANQGSEA, per germline. V gave up 5 bases and J gave up 1 base; unmatched junction bases: 2. In nucleotides, the CDR3 is TGCAGCGTTCAGGACAGGGGGAACACTGAAGCTTTCTTT. Translating gives CSVQDRGNTEAFF. Full variable domain (remainder filled in from reference TRBV29-1 and TRBJ1-1): SAVISQKPSRDICQRGTSLTIQCQVDSQVTMMFWYRQQPGQSLTLIATANQGSEATYESGFVIDKFPISRPNLTFSTLTVSNMSPEDSSIYLCSVQDRGNTEAFFGQGTRLTVV.

This rearrangement joins TRBV6-1 to TRBJ1-1, with TRBD1 as a possible D gene (5 bases). CDR1 and CDR2 (germline): MNHNS, SASEGT. The CDR3 loop spans 15 amino acids. Trimming took off 3 bases at V and 3 bases at J, with 14 bases between the two ends. CDR3: CASSDRRQGDTEAFF. The CDR3 nucleotides are TGTGCCAGCAGTGATCGTCGTCAGGGTGACACTGAAGCTTTCTTT.

V is TRBV18 and J is TRBJ2-4; 8 bases agree with TRBD2. The V segment lost 0 bases and the J segment 3 bases; nucleotides outside the gene matches: 4. The CDR3 loop spans 16 amino acids. Germline values: CDR1 KGHSH, CDR2 LQKENI. The CDR3 sequence is CASSPPSGRGKNIQYF. CDR3 nucleotides: TGTGCCAGCTCACCACCAAGCGGGAGAGGCAAAAACATTCAGTACTTC.

In this sample, this clone turned up a few times. The chain has TRBV30 and TRBJ2-2; 8 bases align to TRBD2. The CDR3 has 14 residues. CDR1 is GTSNPN, CDR2 SVGIG, per germline (reference sequence). Trimming removed 2 bases from V and 3 bases from J; junction bases left unmatched: 2. The CDR3 DNA is TGTGCCTGGAGTTTACTAGCGGACACCGGGGAGCTGTTTTTT. This codes for CAWSLLADTGELFF.

The chain has TRBV10-3 and TRBJ1-2; D is undetermined. Germline V gene lookup returns CDR1 ENHRY and CDR2 SYGVKD. The CDR3 length is 13 residues. V was clipped by 4 bases and J by 6 bases, with 12 bases between them. The CDR3 DNA reads as TGTGCCATCAGTGTGGTTTCTGAGGATGGCTACACCTTC. Protein product: CAISVVSEDGYTF.

This chain connects TRBV5-1 to TRBJ1-6; TRBD1 might be the D (5 bases). The CDR3 runs to 15 residues. The V gene lost 0 bases and the J gene lost 7 bases, with 11 bases spanning the gap. CDR1 and CDR2 from the germline V gene are SGHRS and YFSETQ. CDR3 coding DNA: TGCGCCAGCAGCTTGGCAGTGACAGAGAATTCACCCCTCCACTTT. Translating it yields CASSLAVTENSPLHF. Looking up the rest from reference TRBV5-1 and TRBJ1-6 gives the full variable domain: KAGVTQTPRYLIKTRGQQVTLSCSPISGHRSVSWYQQTPGQGLQFLFEYFSETQRNKGNFPGRFSGRQFSNSRSEMNVSTLELGDSALYLCASSLAVTENSPLHFGNGTRLTVT.

The chain couples TRBV28 to TRBJ2-7; D call uncertain. The CDR3 is 12 residues long. V was cut by 3 bases and J by 7 bases, with 10 bases left in between. From germline, CDR1 is MDHEN and CDR2 SYDVKM. CDR3 bases: TGTGCCAGCAGTTTCCGAGGCATTGAGCAGTACTTC. Translating gives CASSFRGIEQYF.

The sample holds a few counts of this clone. The same CDR3 is also encoded by other DNA sequences in this sample. The rearrangement links TRBV5-1 to TRBJ2-1, with 7 positions matching TRBD2. Germline V gives CDR1 SGHRS, CDR2 YFSETQ. The CDR3 has 16 amino acids. Trimming took 0 bases from V and 1 from J; bases not matched to a gene: 4. The CDR3 loop is CASSLAGGSSYNEQFF. CDR3 nucleotides: TGCGCCAGCAGCTTGGCGGGCGGGAGTTCCTACAATGAGCAGTTCTTC.

The chain links TRBV5-1 to TRBJ2-7, with D maybe TRBD1 (5 bases). The CDR3 has 14 amino acids. Germline values: CDR1 SGHRS, CDR2 YFSETQ. Trimming pared 0 bases from V and 0 bases from J, leaving 7 bases between. CDR3 region: CASSLDQGSYEQYF. The CDR3 DNA follows: TGCGCCAGCAGCTTGGATCAGGGCTCCTACGAGCAGTACTTC.

J is TRBJ1-2 and V is TRBV11-2; D not certain. Trimming stripped 3 bases from V and 6 bases from J, with 11 bases between. This CDR3 contains 13 residues. In germline, CDR1 is SGHAT, CDR2 FQNNGV. The CDR3 DNA is TGTGCCAGCAGCTTTACGGGGTACGATGGCTACACCTTC. It codes for CASSFTGYDGYTF.

This chain joins TRBV6-2 or TRBV6-3 and TRBJ2-7; 9 bases line up with TRBD2. Per germline, CDR1 MNHEY and CDR2 SVGEGT. CDR3 length equals 17 residues. Losses at the gene ends were 5 bases for V and 4 bases for J; bases not matched to a gene: 15. CDR3 sequence: CASSPTASGIELYEQYF. As DNA, the CDR3 is TGTGCCAGCAGTCCCACGGCTAGCGGGATCGAATTATACGAGCAGTACTTC.

The gene calls are TRBV10-1 and TRBJ2-7; 8 bases are a match to TRBD2. Germline V lookup: CDR1 WNHNN, CDR2 SYGVQD (reference sequence). With V trimmed by 8 bases and J by 6 bases, 6 bases remained unmatched. CDR3 size: 12 residues. CDR3 region: CASPPAGGEQYF. The DNA for the CDR3 is TGCGCCAGCCCTCCGGCGGGAGGCGAGCAGTACTTC.